The entry below gives a single T cell receptor (beta chain) sequence along with its context. This clonotype occurred once. Its antigen is currently not known. A much more abundant neighbour one base away suggests this may be a read error. TCR beta CDR3 regions were amplified from RNA transcripts. The TCR CDR3 was subjected to a first round of RT-PCR using the HTBI primer set and the Qiagen OneStep RT-PCR kit. The libraries were constructed in a second round of multiplex PCR and then size-selected and purified. Libraries were sequenced paired-end with 100 bp reads on an Illumina HiSeq2000. Under the source paper's analysis protocol: SOAPnuke was used to process the raw data, throwing out any read that contained adapters or uncalled bases, had a mean Phred below 15, or lacked an exact constant-primer or identifier match. High-quality paired reads were merged using COPE v1.2.5, and each unique nucleotide sequence was defined as a clonotype. Clonotypes were aligned to IMGT TRBV, TRBD and TRBJ reference segments using MiTCR v1.1. The analysis included only V-J combinations with a frequency above 0.0001, which together covered 99.2% of the repertoires. A TCS score was defined as the ratio of F50 (clonal expansion) to E x V (chaos), with BLOSUM62-based TCRdist applied between CDR3 peptides within each V-J. Welch's t-statistics and random forest reduced some 510 V-J features to 10 to 15, which were used in a naive Bayes classifier (R e1071). TCRdb redid the processing of the public reads, applying fastp at Q25 and MiXCR, and retained in-frame beta chains. Every CDR3 protein is listed once, alongside the most common genes and DNA of its rows. None of the V and J calls come from the authors' own analysis; TCRdb made them. The sample includes about 590,000 distinct CDR3 sequences, with approximately 14% observed a single time. The ten largest clones capture around 7.8% of the sample.

This record belongs to a study of T cells in Graves' hyperthyroidism and ophthalmopathy (dated by TCRdb to the late 2010s). About the investigation overall: Peripheral blood was collected at initial diagnosis, before any treatment. According to the paper, TCR Vbeta CDR3 sequencing was carried out on approximately 140 peripheral blood samples, which came from under 50 ophthalmopathy, under 85 hyperthyroidism and about 17 progressor patients. A discovery cohort of about 100 patients, approximately 45 with Graves' ophthalmopathy and more than 55 with stable Graves' hyperthyroidism, was used to find distinguishing TCR V-J signatures. Prospective prediction of ophthalmopathy was tested in an independent validation cohort consisting of fewer than 20 hyperthyroidism patients and approximately 16 patients who later progressed to ophthalmopathy. Following sampling, methimazole starting at 30 mg daily was given to hyperthyroidism patients, and high-dose intravenous methylprednisolone was given to ophthalmopathy patients. For training and testing, the 100 or so patients in the discovery cohort were randomly divided in a 7:3 ratio. In about six Graves' hyperthyroidism patients, the study also compared T-cell repertoires from thyroid tissue with T-cell repertoires from blood. Beyond this particular receptor, the publication reports: In validation, the model predicted progression to ophthalmopathy with just under 71% sensitivity and 72% to 85% specificity, a median of around 6.6 months before onset. Sample size was not statistically predetermined, and blinding of investigators to group allocation was not performed. Ophthalmopathy was separated from stable hyperthyroidism by a 13 V-J signature model, with 85% to 90% sensitivity and roughly 84% specificity obtained in cross-validation and 80%/75% obtained in testing. Most expanded thyroid clonotypes (frequency above 0.001) were also detected in blood, suggesting blood repertoires may reflect thyroid immune responses.

Stable Graves' hyperthyroidism was defined as no progression to ophthalmopathy during 18 months of follow-up. Hyperthyroidism patients were newly diagnosed, with disease duration under 2 months, and aged 18 to 65 years. Patients with uncontrolled infections, other autoimmune diseases, pregnancy or lactation were excluded. Diagnoses were based on clinical symptoms, serum thyroxine and TRAb, thyroid ultrasound and orbital computed tomography. PBMCs were isolated from about 9.1 ml of fresh peripheral blood by Ficoll-Paque density gradient centrifugation. Trizol reagent was used to extract total RNA, and RNA quality was then checked on an Agilent 2100 Bioanalyzer. Inclusive of the bounding cysteine and phenylalanine, the CDR3 is 13 residues long. Only the CDR3 DNA stays, 39 bases, in frame from base 1. CDR1 and CDR2 (SNHLY, FYNNEI) derive from the germline V gene. Trimming costs V 9 bases and J 5 bases, and their ends lie 17 bases apart.

The rearrangement joined TRBV2 to TRBJ2-7; the D region is possibly TRBD1 or TRBD2, each matching across 5 bases. The origin of this receptor is a woman under 40 with Graves' hyperthyroidism. The source material was blood. The CDR3 corresponds to CASRPTEGNEQYF. The DNA is as follows: TGTGCCAGTAGACCCACAGAGGGGAACGAGCAGTACTTC.